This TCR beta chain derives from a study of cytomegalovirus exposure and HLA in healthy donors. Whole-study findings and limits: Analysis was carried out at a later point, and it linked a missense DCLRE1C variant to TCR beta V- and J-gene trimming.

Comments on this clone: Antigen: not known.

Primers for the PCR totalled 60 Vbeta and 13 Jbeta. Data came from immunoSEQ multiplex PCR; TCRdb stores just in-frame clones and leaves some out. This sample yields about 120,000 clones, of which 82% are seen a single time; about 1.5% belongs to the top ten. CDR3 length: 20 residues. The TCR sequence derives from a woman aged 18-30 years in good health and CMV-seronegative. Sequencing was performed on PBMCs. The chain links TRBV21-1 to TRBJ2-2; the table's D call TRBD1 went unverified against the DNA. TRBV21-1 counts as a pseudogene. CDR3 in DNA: TGTGCCAGCAGCAAAGGGCTCTCCACCTTTGACAGGGTTAACACCGGGGAGCTGTTTTTT. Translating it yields CASSKGLSTFDRVNTGELFF.